This T cell receptor beta chain was recovered during a study of cytomegalovirus exposure and HLA in healthy donors. Study findings and constraints: What was likely a sequencing artifact was a cluster of highly shared sequence variants.

Trimming cost V 4 bases and J 4 bases, with 13 bases left between them. Germline V CDR1 and CDR2: SNHLY, FYNNEI. The CDR3 totals 14 residues. About this clone itself: Its specificity is unknown.

The PCR used 60 Vbeta and 13 Jbeta primers. TCRdb keeps only in-frame clones here, not all; method: immunoSEQ multiplex PCR. Here the sample spans about 180,000 clones, approximately 80% being singletons. V and J are TRBV2 and TRBJ2-5; D ambiguous. This sequence was found in a woman aged 18-29 years in good health and CMV-seropositive. Sequencing used PBMCs. The CDR3 loop is CASSGHPLGETQYF. CDR3 nucleotide sequence: TGTGCCAGCAGTGGACACCCCCTGGGAGAGACCCAGTACTTC.